This T cell receptor beta chain appears in the sequencing data of a study of cytomegalovirus exposure and HLA in healthy donors. V was pared by 1 base and J by 3 bases, with 8 bases of the junction left unmatched. There are 18 residues in the CDR3. Germline V gene lookup returns CDR1 SGHTA and CDR2 FQGTGA. PCR used 60 Vbeta primers and 13 Jbeta primers. Only in-frame clones appear in the TCRdb table, and some are missing; sequencing was by immunoSEQ multiplex PCR. The sample lists about 180,000 clones, 77% occurring once. The source of this sequence is a woman aged 55-75 years in good health and CMV-seropositive. Sequencing input: PBMCs. J is TRBJ2-7 and V is TRBV7-3; the match to TRBD2 covers 14 bases. The CDR3 is CASSLKGTSGSLSYEQYF. In DNA form, the CDR3 reads TGTGCCAGCAGCTTAAAAGGGACTAGCGGGAGCCTCAGCTACGAGCAGTACTTC.